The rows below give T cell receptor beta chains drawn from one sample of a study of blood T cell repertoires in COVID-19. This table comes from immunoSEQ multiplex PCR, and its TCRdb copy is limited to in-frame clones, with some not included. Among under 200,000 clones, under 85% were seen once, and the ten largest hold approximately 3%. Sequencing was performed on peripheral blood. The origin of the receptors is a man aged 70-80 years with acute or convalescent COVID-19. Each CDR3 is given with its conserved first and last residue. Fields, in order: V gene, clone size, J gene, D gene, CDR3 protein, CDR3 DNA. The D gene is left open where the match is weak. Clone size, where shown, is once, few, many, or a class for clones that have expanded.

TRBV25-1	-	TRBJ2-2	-	CATKGGTTNTGELFF	TGTGCCACCAAAGGCGGAACAACGAACACCGGGGAGCTGTTTTTT
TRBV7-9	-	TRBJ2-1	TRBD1	CASSLGDRGHNEQFF	TGTGCCAGCAGCTTAGGGGACAGGGGGCACAATGAGCAGTTCTTC
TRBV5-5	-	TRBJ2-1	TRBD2	CASSDGLAIYNEQFF	TGTGCCAGCAGCGATGGACTAGCGATCTACAATGAGCAGTTCTTC
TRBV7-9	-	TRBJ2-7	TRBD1	CASSYQGAEQYF	TGTGCCAGCAGTTATCAGGGGGCCGAGCAGTACTTC
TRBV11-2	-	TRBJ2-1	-	CASSLADYPTNEQFF	TGTGCCAGCAGCTTAGCGGACTACCCTACGAATGAGCAGTTCTTC
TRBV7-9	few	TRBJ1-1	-	CASSLAGLHTEAFF	TGTGCCAGCAGCTTAGCTGGACTGCACACTGAAGCTTTCTTT
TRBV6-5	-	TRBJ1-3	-	CASRTAANTIYF	TGTGCCAGCCGGACAGCGGCGAACACCATATATTTT
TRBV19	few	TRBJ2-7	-	CASSASPEGEQYF	TGTGCCAGTAGTGCGTCCCCGGAGGGCGAGCAGTACTTC
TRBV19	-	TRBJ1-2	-	CASRYTRSEGYTF	TGTGCCAGCCGATACACCCGGAGCGAGGGCTACACCTTC
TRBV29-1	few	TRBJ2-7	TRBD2	CSVEGPSGVSYEQYF	TGCAGCGTGGAGGGTCCTAGCGGGGTCTCCTACGAGCAGTACTTC
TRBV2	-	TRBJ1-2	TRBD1	CASRGQGSIYGYTF	TGTGCCAGCAGAGGACAGGGGAGCATCTATGGCTACACCTTC
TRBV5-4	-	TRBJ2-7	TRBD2	CASSTGLYEQYF	TGTGCCAGCAGCACGGGACTATACGAGCAGTACTTC
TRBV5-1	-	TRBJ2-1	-	CASSLSGSPSSYNEQFF	TGCGCCAGCAGCTTGAGTGGGAGTCCCTCCTCCTACAATGAGCAGTTCTTC
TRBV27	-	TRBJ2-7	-	CASSSGTRIYEQYF	TGTGCCAGCAGTTCCGGGACAAGAATTTACGAGCAGTACTTC
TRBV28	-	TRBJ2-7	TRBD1	CASRTGTGGYEQYF	TGTGCCAGCAGAACCGGGACAGGGGGCTACGAGCAGTACTTC
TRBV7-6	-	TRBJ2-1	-	CASSFDPSVPVQFF	TGTGCCAGCAGCTTTGATCCTAGCGTCCCAGTGCAGTTCTTC
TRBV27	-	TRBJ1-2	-	CASSFPGGSGYTF	TGTGCCAGCAGTTTCCCCGGGGGGAGTGGCTACACCTTC
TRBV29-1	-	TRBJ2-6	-	CSVLRSSGANVLTF	TGCAGCGTTCTACGTAGCTCTGGGGCCAACGTCCTGACTTTC
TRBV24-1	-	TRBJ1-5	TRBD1	CATRGQGVGNQPQHF	TGTGCCACCAGGGGACAGGGAGTTGGCAATCAGCCCCAGCATTTT
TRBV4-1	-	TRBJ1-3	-	CASSQDPYQGLVGNTIYF	TGCGCCAGCAGCCAAGATCCCTACCAGGGACTGGTAGGAAACACCATATATTTT
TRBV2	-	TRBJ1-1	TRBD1	CASMKTGTNTEAFF	TGTGCCAGCATGAAGACAGGGACGAACACTGAAGCTTTCTTT
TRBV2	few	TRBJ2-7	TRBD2	CASRGIAGAEQYF	TGTGCCAGCAGGGGGATTGCGGGAGCCGAGCAGTACTTC
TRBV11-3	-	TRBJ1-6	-	CASSSRGGDFNSPLHF	TGTGCCAGCAGCTCTAGGGGTGGGGATTTTAATTCACCCCTCCACTTT
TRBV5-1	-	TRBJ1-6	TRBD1	CASSLGGQGNSPLHF	TGCGCCAGCAGCTTGGGGGGACAGGGGAATTCACCCCTCCACTTT
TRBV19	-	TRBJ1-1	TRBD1	CASGQGTVNTEAFF	TGTGCCAGTGGACAGGGGACAGTGAACACTGAAGCTTTCTTT
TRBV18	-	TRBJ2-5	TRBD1	CASSDRGDQETQYF	TGTGCCAGCTCAGACAGGGGGGACCAAGAGACCCAGTACTTC
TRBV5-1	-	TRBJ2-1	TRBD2	CASSTPSGTGYEQFF	TGCGCCAGCAGCACCCCTAGCGGGACTGGATATGAGCAGTTCTTC
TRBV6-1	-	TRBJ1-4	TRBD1	CASSEGQTNEKLFF	TGTGCCAGCAGTGAGGGACAGACTAATGAAAAACTGTTTTTT
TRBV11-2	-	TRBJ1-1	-	CASSLNRAMNTEAFF	TGTGCCAGCAGCCTGAACAGGGCCATGAACACTGAAGCTTTCTTT
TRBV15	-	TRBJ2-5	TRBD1	CATSLDRGRQETQYF	TGTGCCACCAGTCTAGACAGGGGGCGGCAAGAGACCCAGTACTTC
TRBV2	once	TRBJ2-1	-	CASSEWVAVNNEQFF	TGTGCCAGCAGTGAATGGGTAGCGGTGAACAATGAGCAGTTCTTC
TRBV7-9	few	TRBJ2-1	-	CASSPDREQFF	TGTGCCAGCAGCCCAGACAGGGAGCAGTTCTTC
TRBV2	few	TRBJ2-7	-	CASTTVGGPHLYEQYF	TGTGCCAGCACCACAGTTGGGGGCCCTCACCTCTACGAGCAGTACTTC
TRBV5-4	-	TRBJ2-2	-	CASSLARGSGSGELFF	TGTGCCAGCAGCTTGGCTCGGGGTTCGGGCTCCGGGGAGCTGTTTTTT
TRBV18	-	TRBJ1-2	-	CASSPSTGNGYTF	TGTGCCAGCTCACCATCCACAGGGAACGGCTACACCTTC
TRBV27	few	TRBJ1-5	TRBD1	CASSPSRGRDQPQHF	TGTGCCAGCAGCCCCTCAAGGGGGCGCGATCAGCCCCAGCATTTT